The following is a T cell receptor (beta chain) sequence with its context. Trimming took 5 bases from V and 12 from J; bases not matched to a gene: 13. The germline CDR1 and CDR2 sequences are SGHTA and FQGNSA. This CDR3 comprises 14 residues. The data derive from a study of blood T cell repertoires in COVID-19. As for the study in general: The analysed material was cDNA or gDNA that came from T cells, B-cell-depleted T cells, or PBMCs.

In the original processing: Quantification of nucleated cells was approximated via reference gene primer amplification. The assay was immunoSEQ multiplex PCR, and TCRdb's table has in-frame clones only and misses some. The V and J calls and clone size are taken from that table; D and trimming were inferred from the DNA. The sample contains a few hundred thousand clones, approximately 81% of which appear only once. The clonotype comes from a woman between 18 and 30 years old with acute or convalescent COVID-19. The chain links TRBV7-2 to TRBJ2-1; 7 positions match TRBD1. Material for sequencing was peripheral blood. CDR3 region: CASSQSGTAVVQFF. The CDR3 DNA follows: TGTGCCAGCAGCCAGTCCGGGACAGCAGTGGTGCAGTTCTTC.